A single sample is the source of the 15 T cell receptor beta chains below, sequenced in a study of regulatory T cells in long-lasting Graves disease. Noted time point: newly diagnosed GD, antithyroid drugs for less than 3 months. PBMC-extracted RNA yielded the TCR library. Building the TCR beta libraries relied on iRepertoire HTBI primers, and CDR3 regions underwent Arm-PCR. TCRdb itself ran the multiplex PCR reads through MiXCR, one entry per CDR3 protein. Here the sample spans about 500,000 distinct CDR3 sequences, around 16% being singletons. The sample was also linked to a second study, of T cells in Graves' hyperthyroidism and ophthalmopathy.

The sample here was peripheral blood mononuclear cells (PBMCs), taken at new diagnosis, from a patient treated with antithyroid drugs. These receptors originate from a middle-aged man with Graves disease.

This clonotype was observed a handful of times. This sequence joins TRBV24-1 and TRBJ2-3, with 9 positions matching TRBD2. CDR1 is KGHDR, CDR2 SFDVKD, per germline. The CDR3 consists of 15 residues. V shed 6 bases and J 3 bases; nucleotides not matched to a gene: 6. The CDR3 sequence: CATSRAGGPTDTQYF. CDR3 nucleotides: TGTGCCACCAGTCGAGCGGGAGGCCCGACAGATACGCAGTATTTT.

Worth noting for this clonotype: It differs at one base from a far larger clone, so likely a read error. The V and J genes are TRBV3-1 and TRBJ2-1; D ambiguous. The V gene's germline CDR1 is LGHDT and CDR2 YNNKEL (reference sequence). V shed 6 bases and J shed 1 base, with 16 bases lying between them. This CDR3 is 16 amino acids long. The CDR3 DNA reads as TGTGCCAGCAGTTTATACTCTCAGGTTTCCTACAATGAGCAGTTCTTC. It is translated as CASSLYSQVSYNEQFF.

This clonotype was detected many times. This rearrangement joins TRBV20-1 to TRBJ2-7; 9 bases fit TRBD1. Germline assignment: CDR1 DFQATT and CDR2 SNEGSKA (reference sequence). V shed 0 bases, J shed 2 bases, and the junction held 5 bases outside the gene matches. The length of the CDR3 is 15 residues. This CDR3 reads CSAREGTGSTYEQYF. The CDR3 bases are TGCAGTGCTAGAGAAGGGACAGGGAGCACCTACGAGCAGTACTTC.

As to this clonotype: A much larger clone is a single base away; this may be a read error. The chain uses TRBV27 and TRBJ2-1, with 10 bases that match TRBD2. Germline lookup yields CDR1 MNHEY and CDR2 SMNVEV (reference sequence). The CDR3 sequence is 15 residues long. The CDR3 reads CASSRAGGIYNEQSF. In DNA form, the CDR3 reads TGTGCCAGCAGCAGAGCGGGAGGGATCTACAATGAGCAGTCCTTC.

The chain is built from TRBV20-1 and TRBJ1-3; the D gene is possibly TRBD1 (6 bases). CDR3 length: 14 amino acids. V lost 6 bases to trimming and J lost 8 bases, with 20 bases between them. Per germline, CDR1 DFQATT and CDR2 SNEGSKA (reference sequence). For the CDR3, the DNA is TGCAGTGCCGAACTGAAGGACAGAGGGGACACCATATATTTT. Translated, it gives CSAELKDRGDTIYF.

This clonotype has at least ten counts. V is TRBV4-1 and J is TRBJ2-3, with 12 nucleotides matching TRBD2. The CDR3 extends over 15 amino acids. The germline CDR1 and CDR2 sequences are MGHRA and YSYEKL. V lost 1 base to trimming and J lost 4 bases; unmatched junction nucleotides: 0. The chain's CDR3 is CASSQGLAGADTQYF. For the CDR3, the DNA is TGCGCCAGCAGCCAAGGACTAGCGGGAGCAGATACGCAGTATTTT.

At least ten counts were recorded for this clonotype. This rearrangement joins TRBV5-1 to TRBJ2-2, with TRBD2 as a possible D gene (6 bases). Trimming stripped 4 bases from V and 7 bases from J, with 11 bases between. CDR3 length: 13 amino acids. Germline V lookup: CDR1 SGHRS, CDR2 YFSETQ. The CDR3 reads CASSMEGSGELFF. The CDR3 region has the DNA TGCGCCAGCAGCATGGAGGGGAGCGGGGAGCTGTTTTTT.

At least ten counts were recorded for this clonotype. The V gene is TRBV6-5, the J gene TRBJ1-1; maybe TRBD1 (5 bases). In germline, CDR1 is MNHEY, CDR2 SVGAGI. Trimming left V 0 bases short and J 0 bases short, with 14 bases between. The CDR3 loop spans 17 amino acids. The CDR3 sequence: CASSYSPGTGMNTEAFF. Written as DNA, the CDR3 is TGTGCCAGCAGTTACTCCCCCGGGACGGGGATGAACACTGAAGCTTTCTTT.

This clonotype was seen ten or more times. It is unclear where the CDR3 begins or ends on the DNA, so no DNA is shown, and the CDR3 is as TCRdb lists it. This chain joins TRBV11-2 and TRBJ2-1; no check of the table's D call, TRBD1, against the DNA was made. The CDR3 length equals 16 residues, ends included. Per the germline V gene, CDR1 is SGHAT and CDR2 is FQNNGV. CDR3 region: CASSYPQFGAGNEQFF.

In its sample, this clonotype was seen many times. V is TRBV20-1 and J is TRBJ2-1; D is uncertain. The CDR3 is made up of 13 amino acids. The germline V gene has CDR1 DFQATT and CDR2 SNEGSKA (reference sequence). Trimming left V 3 bases short and J 2 bases short, with 8 bases between. The CDR3 loop reads CSASSRPYNEQFF. CDR3 nucleotide sequence: TGCAGTGCTAGCAGTAGGCCCTACAATGAGCAGTTCTTC.

This clonotype was seen at least ten times. The CDR3 protein is CAWAHGRGEKLFF. The CDR3 DNA reads as TGTGCCTGGGCACACGGGAGGGGTGAAAAACTGTTTTTT. The rearrangement links TRBV30 to TRBJ1-4; TRBD1 might be the D (5 bases). The germline V gene encodes CDR1 GTSNPN and CDR2 SVGIG (reference sequence). The CDR3 spans 13 residues. The V and J ends lost 5 bases and 7 bases respectively, with 14 bases between them.

In its sample, this clonotype was seen many times. This chain joins TRBV28 and TRBJ2-1; no firm D call. The CDR3 covers 15 residues. V was trimmed by 5 bases and J by 2 bases, leaving 13 bases between them. Germline V gene sequence: CDR1 MDHEN, CDR2 SYDVKM. CDR3 region: CASSRALNTYNEQFF. The CDR3 DNA reads as TGTGCCAGCAGTCGCGCCCTCAACACCTACAATGAGCAGTTCTTC.

V and J are TRBV24-1 and TRBJ1-5, with D hard to call. The germline V gene has CDR1 KGHDR and CDR2 SFDVKD. This CDR3 region has 12 residues. The V gene lost 3 bases and the J gene lost 7 bases, with 6 bases spanning the gap. As DNA, the CDR3 is TGTGCCACCAGTGATCCCGGCCAGCCCCAGCATTTT. Translation: CATSDPGQPQHF.

The V call is TRBV5-1, the J call TRBJ2-5; 9 bases fit TRBD2. V was clipped by 0 bases and J by 1 base; unmatched bases: 4. This CDR3 comprises 16 residues. Germline lookup yields CDR1 SGHRS and CDR2 YFSETQ. The CDR3 DNA is TGCGCCAGCAGCTTGGCCCTAGCGGGGACCCAAGAGACCCAGTACTTC. It is translated as CASSLALAGTQETQYF.

V and J are TRBV9 and TRBJ2-5, with 7 positions matching TRBD1. Germline V gene lookup returns CDR1 SGDLS and CDR2 YYNGEE. Germline trimming cut 3 bases from V and 6 bases from J; bases unmatched to any gene: 8. This CDR3 is 14 amino acids long. The CDR3 region is CASSAEGARKTQYF. CDR3 bases: TGTGCCAGCAGCGCCGAGGGGGCGCGGAAGACCCAGTACTTC.